These 27 T cell receptor beta chains were all obtained from the same sample, sequenced in a study of cytomegalovirus exposure and HLA in healthy donors (dated by TCRdb to between 2016 and 2019). To prepare the library, the immunoSEQ multiplex PCR assay was applied. TCRdb took over this immuneACCESS table, retaining in-frame rearrangements with V and J assigned. Such tables are incomplete; in checked studies, under half of the missing clones stem from an unresolved V gene, and the remainder is unexplained. This sample gives some 150,000 clones in total; just over 85% of them show up just once. Approximately 2% of the sample is in the top ten clones. Sequencing used PBMCs. These receptors originate from a human donor in good health.

The chain carries TRBV27 and TRBJ2-7; 11 nucleotides align to TRBD1. V shed 6 bases, J shed 4 bases, and the junction held 20 bases outside the gene matches. The germline V gene has CDR1 MNHEY and CDR2 SMNVEV (reference sequence). This CDR3 is built from 19 residues. The CDR3 reads CASSYRDRGYRTSGYEQYF. The CDR3 nucleotides read TGTGCCAGCAGCTACCGGGACAGGGGGTATAGAACTAGCGGGTACGAGCAGTACTTC.

The chain recombines TRBV5-1 with TRBJ2-3; D is possibly TRBD1 (5 bases). The CDR3 loop spans 16 amino acids. V was trimmed by 0 bases and J by 1 base, leaving 12 bases between them. Germline V gene data show CDR1 as SGHRS and CDR2 as YFSETQ. For the CDR3, the DNA is TGCGCCAGCAGCTTGGTAGTTCTAGGGGGCACAGATACGCAGTATTTT. This gives the protein CASSLVVLGGTDTQYF.

V usage is TRBV6-5 and J usage is TRBJ2-7; 16 bases line up with TRBD2. Germline CDR1 is MNHEY and CDR2 is SVGAGI. The junction had 2 bases not matched to a gene; V was cut back by 2 bases and J by 7 bases. The CDR3 totals 15 residues. The CDR3 spells CASSYGTSGGGEQYF. Written as DNA, the CDR3 is TGTGCCAGCAGTTACGGGACTAGCGGGGGGGGAGAGCAGTACTTC.

In this sample, this clone turned up once. This chain connects TRBV30 to TRBJ2-1; no definite D call. Germline-derived CDR1 and CDR2 are GTSNPN and SVGIG (reference sequence). With 1 base removed from V and 0 bases from J, the gap between germline ends came to 7 bases. This CDR3 contains 14 residues. CDR3 DNA: TGTGCCTGGAGTGCTCTAGGCTCCTACAATGAGCAGTTCTTC. The encoded protein is CAWSALGSYNEQFF.

This clone is a singleton in its sample. The chain carries TRBV6-6 and TRBJ1-6, with D unclear. CDR1 is MNHNY and CDR2 is SVGAGI in the germline V gene (reference sequence). Between the trimmed V and J ends, which lost 8 bases and 0 bases, there was a span of 8 bases. The CDR3 totals 14 residues. This CDR3 reads CASFGSSYNSPLHF. The CDR3 DNA reads as TGTGCCAGCTTTGGGAGCTCCTATAATTCACCCCTCCACTTT.

CDR3: CASSPHPQGSYNSPLHF. Written as DNA, the CDR3 is TGTGCCAGCAGCCCTCACCCACAGGGCTCCTATAATTCACCCCTCCACTTT. V is TRBV5-6 and J is TRBJ1-6; TRBD1 might be the D (6 bases). Germline V gene lookup returns CDR1 SGHDT and CDR2 YYEEEE. The CDR3 runs 17 residues. V lost 4 bases to trimming and J lost 0 bases, with 14 bases between them.

The V gene is TRBV2, the J gene TRBJ1-2, with D perhaps matching TRBD1 (5 bases). The CDR3 consists of 12 residues. V lost 4 bases and J lost 2, with 5 bases in between. Germline-derived CDR1 and CDR2 are SNHLY and FYNNEI. The CDR3 nucleotides read TGTGCCAGCAGTGGACAGAACTATGGCTACACCTTC. Its translation: CASSGQNYGYTF.

This clone was detected only once. The V gene is TRBV10-3, the J gene TRBJ1-1; 11 bases are a match to TRBD1. V shed 6 bases and J 7 bases; nucleotides not matched to a gene: 4. Germline CDR1 reads ENHRY; CDR2 reads SYGVKD. The CDR3 spans 13 residues. The CDR3 region is CAIRGTGGIEAFF. In DNA, the CDR3 is TGTGCCATCAGGGGGACAGGGGGGATTGAAGCTTTCTTT.

The J gene is TRBJ2-7, the V gene TRBV10-2; 7 bases line up with TRBD1. The germline V gene has CDR1 WSHSY and CDR2 SAAADI. The CDR3 is 15 residues long. Trimming removed 6 bases from V and 7 bases from J; junction bases left unmatched: 15. The CDR3 here is CASSRKQGQAREQYF. CDR3 in DNA: TGCGCCAGCAGCCGGAAACAGGGGCAAGCGCGAGAGCAGTACTTC.

V gene TRBV5-1 combines with J gene TRBJ1-1; 11 nucleotides agree with TRBD1. Germline assignment: CDR1 SGHRS and CDR2 YFSETQ. V lost 5 bases, J lost 5 bases, and 8 bases stayed unmatched. This CDR3 is built from 15 residues. CDR3 sequence reads: CASRVGTGGSTEAFF. The CDR3 nucleotides read TGCGCCAGCAGGGTGGGGACAGGGGGAAGTACTGAAGCTTTCTTT.

This chain links TRBV27 with TRBJ2-1, with a possible D match to TRBD2 (6 bases). Germline V gene data show CDR1 as MNHEY and CDR2 as SMNVEV (reference sequence). The CDR3 contains 16 residues. V was shortened by 5 bases and J by 10 bases, with 24 bases between the two germline ends. The CDR3 DNA is TGTGCCAGCAGTCATCTAGCGCCCTCCGGACATCGGGAGCAGTTCTTC. Translating it yields CASSHLAPSGHREQFF.

The chain carries TRBV9 and TRBJ1-2; no clear D. The germline V gene has CDR1 SGDLS and CDR2 YYNGEE. This CDR3 comprises 16 residues. V lost 0 bases and J lost 1, with 13 bases in between. DNA of the CDR3: TGTGCCAGCAGCGTAGGAGGATCTGAGATTAACTATGGCTACACCTTC. Encoded protein: CASSVGGSEINYGYTF.

This chain links TRBV20-1 with TRBJ2-7; D unclear. This CDR3 is built from 11 residues. Germline CDR1 is DFQATT and CDR2 is SNEGSKA (reference sequence). Deletions cut 1 base from V and 6 bases from J, with 7 bases between. The CDR3 sequence: CSARAGVEQYF. The CDR3 DNA reads TGCAGTGCTAGAGCCGGAGTCGAGCAGTACTTC.

This clone turned up a few times. This sequence joins TRBV6-1 and TRBJ2-1; 10 bases line up with TRBD2. Germline V gene data show CDR1 as MNHNS and CDR2 as SASEGT. The CDR3 length is 15 residues. The J segment lost 7 bases and the V segment lost 6 bases, leaving 9 bases of the junction unmatched. The CDR3 loop reads CASSPIAGGRNEQFF. DNA for the CDR3: TGTGCCAGCAGCCCGATAGCGGGGGGACGGAATGAGCAGTTCTTC.

The rearrangement joins TRBV18 to TRBJ2-7, with 9 bases lining up with TRBD1. Germline V CDR1 and CDR2: KGHSH, LQKENI. The CDR3 totals 17 residues. Trimming removed 1 base from V and 1 base from J; junction bases left unmatched: 8. CDR3: CASSPLTGTGSSYEQYF. The CDR3 nucleotides read TGTGCCAGCTCACCACTTACCGGGACAGGGAGTTCCTACGAGCAGTACTTC.

V and J are TRBV18 and TRBJ1-6, with 9 bases aligning to TRBD1. Germline V gene sequence: CDR1 KGHSH, CDR2 LQKENI. The CDR3 sequence is 16 residues long. The trim removed 3 bases at V and 9 bases at J, leaving 9 bases unmatched. CDR3 protein: CASSPYRQGVSSPLHF. In nucleotides, the CDR3 is TGTGCCAGCTCACCCTACCGACAGGGGGTGAGTTCACCCCTCCACTTT.

This clone was detected once. The chain carries TRBV7-2 and TRBJ2-7; TRBD2 matches 9 bases. Germline trimming cut 2 bases from V and 0 bases from J; bases unmatched to any gene: 5. This CDR3 spans 16 amino acids. In germline, CDR1 is SGHTA, CDR2 FQGNSA. The CDR3 loop reads CASSLILTSGSYEQYF. The CDR3 bases are TGTGCCAGCAGCTTAATATTGACTAGCGGCTCCTACGAGCAGTACTTC.

The rearrangement joins TRBV11-2 to TRBJ2-5; 9 nucleotides align to TRBD2. V was clipped by 7 bases and J by 3 bases; unmatched bases: 9. The CDR3 has 15 amino acids. CDR1 and CDR2 from the germline V gene are SGHAT and FQNNGV. CDR3 coding DNA: TGTGCCAGCACCTCGTTAGCGGGGGTGGAAGAGACCCAGTACTTC. It encodes CASTSLAGVEETQYF.

The chain joins TRBV7-2 to TRBJ2-5; no definite D call. The germline V gene has CDR1 SGHTA and CDR2 FQGNSA. V shed 1 base and J shed 5 bases, with 11 bases lying between them. CDR3 length: 14 amino acids. CDR3 region: CASSLDVSYETQYF. CDR3 sequence (DNA): TGTGCCAGCAGCTTAGATGTTAGCTACGAGACCCAGTACTTC.

The rearrangement uses TRBV5-6 and TRBJ2-3; 9 bases align to TRBD2. This CDR3 spans 14 amino acids. The trim removed 0 bases at V and 4 bases at J, leaving 0 bases unmatched. Per germline, CDR1 SGHDT and CDR2 YYEEEE. CDR3 in DNA: TGTGCCAGCAGCTTGGGGACTAGCGCAGATACGCAGTATTTT. The encoded protein is CASSLGTSADTQYF.

The table lists this clone with a few counts. Mismatch with germline at one junction end may stem from a read error. This chain links TRBV4-2 with TRBJ1-2; D gene unclear. Germline loops: CDR1 LGHNA, CDR2 YNFKEQ. There are 12 residues in the CDR3. For the CDR3, the DNA is TGTGCCAGCAGCCAAGATCGGACTATTCCAATCTTC. Translation gives CASSQDRTIPIF.

This clone came up a few times. V usage is TRBV5-1 and J usage is TRBJ1-5; a weak D match, TRBD1 (6 bases). The germline V gene has CDR1 SGHRS and CDR2 YFSETQ. The CDR3 length is 13 residues. V was trimmed by 2 bases and J by 4 bases, leaving 7 bases between them. The CDR3 DNA is TGCGCCAGCAGCTTCGGACAGAATCAGCCCCAGCATTTT. Translation gives CASSFGQNQPQHF.

The chain employs TRBV19 and TRBJ2-7, with D perhaps matching TRBD2 (6 bases). V was trimmed by 3 bases and J by 4 bases, leaving 19 bases between them. The CDR3 totals 16 residues. Germline CDR1 reads LNHDA; CDR2 reads SQIVND (reference sequence). CDR3 region: CASSIRGWRGAYEQYF. In DNA form, the CDR3 reads TGTGCCAGTAGTATTCGGGGCTGGCGGGGTGCTTACGAGCAGTACTTC.

This clone was seen once. The gene calls are TRBV10-3 and TRBJ2-7, with 10 bases matching TRBD1. Germline V gene lookup returns CDR1 ENHRY and CDR2 SYGVKD. After removal of 10 bases from V and 7 bases from J, the junction contained 10 bases not matched to a gene. This CDR3 comprises 13 residues. In DNA form, the CDR3 reads TGTGCCACGGGAGGGACAGGGGTCGGTGAGCAGTACTTC. This gives the protein CATGGTGVGEQYF.

The chain uses TRBV10-3 and TRBJ2-1, with 10 bases fitting TRBD1. Germline CDR1 reads ENHRY; CDR2 reads SYGVKD. J gave up 6 bases and V 7 bases, and 6 bases lay outside the gene matches. The CDR3 is made up of 14 amino acids. This chain's CDR3 is CAITPGTGANEQFF. The CDR3 DNA sequence: TGTGCCATCACCCCCGGGACAGGGGCCAATGAGCAGTTCTTC.

The chain links TRBV7-2 to TRBJ2-1; D is undetermined. The V gene lost 5 bases and the J gene lost 0 bases, with 11 bases spanning the gap. CDR1 is SGHTA and CDR2 is FQGNSA in the germline V gene. CDR3 length: 15 residues. The chain's CDR3 is CASSPYKSSYNEQFF. CDR3 nucleotide sequence: TGTGCCAGCAGCCCTTACAAAAGCTCCTACAATGAGCAGTTCTTC.

V and J are TRBV7-3 and TRBJ1-1; 9 bases map to TRBD1. Germline V lookup: CDR1 SGHTA, CDR2 FQGTGA. Unmatched junction bases numbered 7, after V lost 5 bases and J lost 6 bases. CDR3 length: 14 amino acids. This CDR3 is CASSMTGGVSEAFF. DNA for the CDR3: TGTGCCAGCAGCATGACAGGGGGGGTCTCTGAAGCTTTCTTT.